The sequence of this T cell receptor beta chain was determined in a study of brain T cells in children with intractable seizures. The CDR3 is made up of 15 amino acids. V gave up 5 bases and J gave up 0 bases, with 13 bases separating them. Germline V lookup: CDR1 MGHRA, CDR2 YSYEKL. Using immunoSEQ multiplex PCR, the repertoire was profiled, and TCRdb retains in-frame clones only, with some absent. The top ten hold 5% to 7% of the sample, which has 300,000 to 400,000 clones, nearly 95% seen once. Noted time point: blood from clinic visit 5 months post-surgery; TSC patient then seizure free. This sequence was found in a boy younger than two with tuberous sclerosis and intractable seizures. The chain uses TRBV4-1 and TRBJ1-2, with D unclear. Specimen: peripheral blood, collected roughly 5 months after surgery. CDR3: CASSSAAGSNYGYTF. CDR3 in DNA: TGCGCCAGCAGCTCAGCAGCCGGATCTAACTATGGCTACACCTTC.